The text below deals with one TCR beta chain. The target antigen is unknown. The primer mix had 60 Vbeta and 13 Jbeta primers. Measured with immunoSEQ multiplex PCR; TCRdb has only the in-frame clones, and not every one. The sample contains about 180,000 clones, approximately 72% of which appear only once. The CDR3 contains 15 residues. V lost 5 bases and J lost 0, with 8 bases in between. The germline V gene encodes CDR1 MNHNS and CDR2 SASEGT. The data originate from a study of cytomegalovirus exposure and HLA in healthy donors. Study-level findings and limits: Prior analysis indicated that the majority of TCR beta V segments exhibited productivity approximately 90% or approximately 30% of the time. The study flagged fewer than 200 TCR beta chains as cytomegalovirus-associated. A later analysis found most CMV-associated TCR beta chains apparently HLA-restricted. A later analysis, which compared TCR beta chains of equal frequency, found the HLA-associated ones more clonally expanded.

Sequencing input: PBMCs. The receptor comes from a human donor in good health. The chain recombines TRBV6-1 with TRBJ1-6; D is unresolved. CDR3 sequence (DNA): TGTGCCAGCAGTTCGGGATTCTCCTATAATTCACCCCTCCACTTT. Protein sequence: CASSSGFSYNSPLHF.